The 21 T cell receptor beta chains below all came from one sample that was sequenced in a study of CD8 T cells in ankylosing spondylitis. General study findings and limits: What appeared characteristic of ankylosing spondylitis blood was a TCR beta motif of about eight highly homologous variants.

One entry per CDR3 protein results from TCRdb running MiXCR on the 5' RACE reads. The table shows roughly 450,000 distinct CDR3 sequences, with about 24% occurring only once. Antigens of these TCRs are unknown. The sample consisted of blood, either unsorted or a sorted T cell fraction (not recorded which). These receptor sequences come from a male donor with ankylosing spondylitis.

The chain combines TRBV7-2 with TRBJ2-3; 15 bases are a match to TRBD2. V gave up 4 bases and J gave up 6 bases; unmatched junction bases: 8. The CDR3 extends over 17 amino acids. Germline assignment: CDR1 SGHTA and CDR2 FQGNSA. CDR3 residues: CASSSSPGTSGRDTQYF. Here the CDR3 DNA reads TGTGCCAGCAGCTCGTCACCCGGGACTAGCGGGAGGGATACGCAGTATTTT.

The chain employs TRBV12-3 or TRBV12-4 and TRBJ2-7; TRBD2 agrees at 9 bases. The CDR3 contains 14 residues. Trimming cost V 5 bases and J 2 bases; bases outside gene matches: 4. The CDR3 bases are TGTGCCAGCAGTCTAAGACTAGCGGCCTACGAGCAGTACTTC. Protein product: CASSLRLAAYEQYF.

The V and J genes are TRBV3-1 and TRBJ2-3, with TRBD1 identical over 9 bases. This CDR3 is built from 15 residues. Germline CDR1 is LGHDT and CDR2 is YNNKEL (reference sequence). With V trimmed by 2 bases and J by 3 bases, 3 bases remained unmatched. CDR3 sequence (DNA): TGTGCCAGCAGCCAAACAGGGGGCCCGACAGATACGCAGTATTTT. This translates into CASSQTGGPTDTQYF.

In its sample, this clonotype was seen a few times. This rearrangement joins TRBV7-2 to TRBJ2-4, with 7 bases aligning to TRBD2. CDR3 length: 13 residues. CDR1 is SGHTA, CDR2 FQGNSA, per germline. The J segment lost 9 bases and the V segment lost 4 bases, leaving 6 bases of the junction unmatched. CDR3 nucleotides: TGTGCCAGCAGCTCGCAGCGGGAAGGCATTCAGTACTTC. This sequence encodes CASSSQREGIQYF.

The chain recombines TRBV20-1 with TRBJ2-1, with 11 positions matching TRBD2. The CDR3 sequence is 15 residues long. V was clipped by 5 bases and J by 10 bases; unmatched bases: 13. Germline assignment: CDR1 DFQATT and CDR2 SNEGSKA (reference sequence). The CDR3, as DNA: TGCAGTGCTGGCTCTAGCGGGAGGTTCAAGGGGGAGCAGTTCTTC. This codes for CSAGSSGRFKGEQFF.

This clonotype was observed a few times. DNA for the CDR3: TGCGCCAGCAGCCCAATGCCCGGGACTAGCGGCTACGAGCAGTACTTC. The encoded protein is CASSPMPGTSGYEQYF. The rearrangement uses TRBV5-1 and TRBJ2-7; 11 positions match TRBD2. CDR1 is SGHRS and CDR2 is YFSETQ in the germline V gene. V lost 4 bases and J lost 3; bases outside the gene matches: 9. The CDR3 contains 16 residues.

This clonotype showed up just a few times. The rearrangement links TRBV29-1 to TRBJ1-1; D is perhaps TRBD1 (6 bases). The CDR3 sequence is 13 residues long. Per germline, CDR1 SQVTM and CDR2 ANQGSEA. V was shortened by 5 bases and J by 3 bases, with 13 bases between the two germline ends. In DNA form, the CDR3 reads TGCAGCGTTTCACGAGCAGGGGACACTGAAGCTTTCTTT. This translates into CSVSRAGDTEAFF.

In this sample, this clonotype turned up a few times. One end of the junction fails to match germline, which may point to a read error. The V gene is TRBV7-9, the J gene TRBJ2-2; TRBD1 matches at 10 bases. The germline CDR1 and CDR2 sequences are SEHNR and FQNEAQ (reference sequence). CDR3 length equals 15 residues. The CDR3 spells CASSTDRGNPGELFF. CDR3 sequence (DNA): TGTGCCAGCAGCACGGACAGGGGGAACCCCGGGGAGCTGTTTTTT.

There are a few counts of this clonotype. The rearrangement uses TRBV6-2 or TRBV6-3 and TRBJ1-2, with D possibly being TRBD1 (5 bases). The length of the CDR3 is 16 residues. From germline, CDR1 is MNHEY and CDR2 SVGEGT. Trimming cost V 5 bases and J 4 bases, with 20 bases left between them. The CDR3 reads CASSPLGNVGGYGYTF. The CDR3 coding sequence is TGTGCCAGCAGTCCTCTTGGGAACGTCGGGGGCTATGGCTACACCTTC.

CDR3 bases: TGTGCCAGCAGCTTGACTAGCGGGAGAAAGACCCAGTACTTC. Encoded protein: CASSLTSGRKTQYF. This sequence joins TRBV7-9 and TRBJ2-5, with 12 bases that match TRBD2. This CDR3 contains 14 residues. Trimming took 3 bases from V and 6 from J; bases not matched to a gene: 2. Looked up from germline, CDR1 is SEHNR and CDR2 is FQNEAQ (reference sequence).

V and J are TRBV7-2 and TRBJ2-5; 10 bases are a match to TRBD1. Germline CDR1 and CDR2: SGHTA and FQGNSA. This CDR3 region has 15 residues. The V gene end was trimmed by 5 bases and the J gene end by 5 bases; junction bases not matched to a gene: 8. As DNA, the CDR3 is TGTGCCAGCAGCCCAATGGGGGGACAGGGGGAGACCCAGTACTTC. Translating it yields CASSPMGGQGETQYF. The variable domain in full, with the rest retrieved from reference TRBV7-2 and TRBJ2-5, is GAGVSQSPSNKVTEKGKDVELRCDPISGHTALYWYRQSLGQGLEFLIYFQGNSAPDKSGLPSDRFSAERTGGSVSTLTIQRTQQEDSAVYLCASSPMGGQGETQYFGPGTRLLVL.

Only a few counts were recorded for this clonotype. This chain joins TRBV15 and TRBJ1-1; no clear D. V was pared by 4 bases and J by 2 bases, with 11 bases between. CDR1 is LNHNV and CDR2 is YYDKDF in the germline V gene (reference sequence). The CDR3 is 14 residues long. The DNA for the CDR3 is TGTGCCACCAGCAATAAGGGATTAAACACTGAAGCTTTCTTT. Translated: CATSNKGLNTEAFF. The full variable domain, in which reference TRBV15 and TRBJ1-1 provide the parts outside the CDR3, is DAMVIQNPRYQVTQFGKPVTLSCSQTLNHNVMYWYQQKSSQAPKLLFHYYDKDFNNEADTPDNFQSRRPNTSFCFLDIRSPGLGDTAMYLCATSNKGLNTEAFFGQGTRLTVV.

This clonotype was picked up a small number of times. This sequence joins TRBV12-3 or TRBV12-4 and TRBJ2-3, with 7 bases aligning to TRBD2. The CDR3 has 15 residues. J was trimmed by 2 bases and V by 1 base; bases with no gene match: 3. The CDR3 DNA reads as TGTGCCAGCAGTTTAGGGGGAGGGGCCACAGATACGCAGTATTTT. This codes for CASSLGGGATDTQYF.

The gene calls are TRBV3-1 and TRBJ2-7; D remains ambiguous. Trimming shortened V by 1 base and J by 6 bases, and 13 bases separated the two germline ends. The CDR3 contains 14 residues. Germline V CDR1 and CDR2: LGHDT, YNNKEL (reference sequence). The CDR3 bases are TGTGCCAGCAGCCAAGTGGTACAGCGAGGCGAGCAGTACTTC. Translating gives CASSQVVQRGEQYF.

The J gene is TRBJ2-5, the V gene TRBV24-1; TRBD1 aligns across 7 bases. Germline V gene lookup returns CDR1 KGHDR and CDR2 SFDVKD. The CDR3 length is 16 residues. After removal of 3 bases from V and 1 base from J, the junction contained 7 bases not matched to a gene. CDR3 protein: CATSDGLGTVQETQYF. The CDR3 nucleotides are TGTGCCACCAGTGATGGACTGGGGACAGTCCAAGAGACCCAGTACTTC.

This chain joins TRBV6-1 and TRBJ2-1; the match to TRBD2 covers 15 bases. Trimming cost V 4 bases and J 4 bases; bases outside gene matches: 11. Germline-derived CDR1 and CDR2 are MNHNS and SASEGT. The CDR3 is 19 residues long. Here the CDR3 DNA reads TGTGCCAGCAGTGTCCTAAGGACTAGCGGGAGGGAACATTACAATGAGCAGTTCTTC. Amino acid sequence: CASSVLRTSGREHYNEQFF.

This clonotype was recorded a few times. The chain joins TRBV11-2 to TRBJ1-1, with 9 bases identical to TRBD1. CDR1 is SGHAT and CDR2 is FQNNGV in the germline V gene. The CDR3 is made up of 18 amino acids. With 4 bases clipped from V and 6 bases from J, the junction kept 18 bases outside the gene matches. CDR3 loop: CASSSPTTTGGLGSEAFF. In DNA form, the CDR3 reads TGTGCCAGCAGCTCACCCACGACGACAGGGGGTCTAGGGTCTGAAGCTTTCTTT.

V usage is TRBV20-1 and J usage is TRBJ2-1; 13 bases fit TRBD2. Per the germline V gene, CDR1 is DFQATT and CDR2 is SNEGSKA (reference sequence). There are 11 residues in the CDR3. Trimming took 5 bases from V and 16 from J; bases not matched to a gene: 5. The CDR3 sequence: CSAAGLAGPFF. The CDR3 nucleotides are TGCAGTGCTGCGGGACTAGCGGGACCCTTCTTC.

The gene calls are TRBV10-2 and TRBJ2-3, with D maybe TRBD2 (6 bases). V was trimmed by 0 bases and J by 3 bases, leaving 13 bases between them. The CDR3 is 16 residues long. Germline values: CDR1 WSHSY, CDR2 SAAADI. The CDR3 DNA is TGCGCCAGCAGTGAGTCTGGCGGGATGGGGACAGATACGCAGTATTTT. Translation: CASSESGGMGTDTQYF.

The genes are TRBV5-1 and TRBJ2-1; TRBD2 is a possible D gene (5 bases). Germline V gene data show CDR1 as SGHRS and CDR2 as YFSETQ. The CDR3 is 15 residues long. V dropped 0 bases and J dropped 3 bases, with 10 bases sitting between them. Written as DNA, the CDR3 is TGCGCCAGCAGCTTGGTCAGCGGCGTCTACAATGAGCAGTTCTTC. This sequence encodes CASSLVSGVYNEQFF.

This clonotype was seen only once. The chain recombines TRBV20-1 with TRBJ2-3; D unclear. The CDR3 length is 13 residues. CDR1 DFQATT and CDR2 SNEGSKA come from the germline V gene (reference sequence). Trimming stripped 2 bases from V and 3 bases from J, with 9 bases between. DNA of the CDR3: TGCAGTGCTAGATACCCGGTAACAGATACGCAGTATTTT. As protein: CSARYPVTDTQYF.